This is a list of T cell receptor beta chains from one sample in a study of CD8+CD57+ T cells in acquired aplastic anemia. TCRdb re-called the reads with MiXCR, one entry per CDR3 protein. The data hold around 120,000 distinct CDR3 sequences, with roughly 40% observed a single time. Sequencing was carried out using sorted CD4+, CD8+, or CD8+CD57+ T cells (not recorded which) from PBMCs. Receptors originate from a human donor with aplastic anemia. Each CDR3 is given with its conserved first and last residue. A D gene is named only where the DNA matches it firmly. Only part of the rows carry a size: once, few, many, or a class if the clone is expanded.

j_gene,len,d_gene,v_gene,abundance,CDR3nt,CDR3aa
TRBJ2-7,16,NA,TRBV7-9,many,TGTGCCAGCAGCTCATTACCCGCACAGGGCTCCTACGAGCAGTACTTC,CASSSLPAQGSYEQYF
TRBJ1-5,14,TRBD1,TRBV12-3/TRBV12-4,NA,TGTGCCAGCAGTTTGGGGACAGGGAATCAGCCCCAGCATTTT,CASSLGTGNQPQHF
TRBJ2-3,17,TRBD2,TRBV10-3,many,TGTGCCATCAGTGAACCACTAGCGCCTCGTAGCACAGATACGCAGTATTTT,CAISEPLAPRSTDTQYF
TRBJ1-5,17,TRBD1,TRBV2,many,TGTGCCAGCAGCCCTACAGGGGGCTCAATGGGCAATCAGCCCCAGCATTTT,CASSPTGGSMGNQPQHF
TRBJ2-7,12,NA,TRBV7-9,many,TGTGCCAGCAGCTTAGAAGGAAGCGAGCAGTACTTC,CASSLEGSEQYF
TRBJ2-2,16,TRBD1,TRBV9,NA,TGTGTCAGCAGCGTTCTTACTCAGGGGGCTGGCGGGGAGCTGTTTTTT,CVSSVLTQGAGGELFF
TRBJ2-3,16,NA,TRBV7-8,many,TGTGCCAGCAGCCCTTTAGTGCGGATTAGCACAGATACGCAGTATTTT,CASSPLVRISTDTQYF
TRBJ1-3,14,NA,TRBV7-9,NA,TGTGCCAGCAGCTTGAGCGGCAGCACAAACACCATATATTTT,CASSLSGSTNTIYF
TRBJ2-2,13,NA,TRBV7-6,NA,TGTGCCAGCAGCTTAATCGCCCGGGAGGAGCTGTTTTTT,CASSLIAREELFF
TRBJ2-3,16,NA,TRBV7-2,many,TGTGCCAGCAGCTTAGCGCGAGGGGGGCCCGCGGATACGCAGTATTTT,CASSLARGGPADTQYF
TRBJ1-6,14,NA,TRBV20-1,NA,TGCAGTGCTAGAGGTTTCAGCTTTAATTCACCCCTCCACTTT,CSARGFSFNSPLHF
TRBJ2-1,16,TRBD2,TRBV20-1,few,TGCAGTGCTGCCTTAGGGCCCGGCGGGGGGAGGAATGAGCGGTTCTTC,CSAALGPGGGRNERFF
TRBJ1-5,16,TRBD1,TRBV7-4,NA,TGTGCCAGCAGCTTAGAGGACAGACAGGGGAAACAGCCCCAGCATTTT,CASSLEDRQGKQPQHF
TRBJ2-3,13,NA,TRBV2,NA,TGTGCCAGCAGTAGCGGACCCACAGATACGCAGTATTTT,CASSSGPTDTQYF
TRBJ1-1,17,TRBD1,TRBV5-1,many,TGCGCCAGCAGCTCAACCGGGACAGGGGCCCTGAACACTGAAGCTTTCTTT,CASSSTGTGALNTEAFF
TRBJ1-2,16,NA,TRBV6-1,many,TGTGCCAGCAGGAGCGAAGCGGGACACCGTAACTATGGCTACACCTTC,CASRSEAGHRNYGYTF
TRBJ1-5,17,NA,TRBV10-2,NA,TGCGCCAGCAGTGCCCGGGCCGGGGGGCAGAGCAATCAGCCCCAGCATTTT,CASSARAGGQSNQPQHF